This TCR beta chain emerged from a study of CD8+CD57+ T cells in acquired aplastic anemia. Study in general: Recorded DNA amounts for sorted CD4+ and CD8+ cells had an average of 3.2 ug.

Before being chosen for sequencing, patients had shown CD8+CD57+ cell expansion by flow cytometry. Severe acquired aplastic anemia was diagnosed in all patients. Untreated patients provided the blood samples, with no therapy given before sampling. Study-wide points: Twenty-nine shared CD8+ CDR3s appeared highly expressed within patients' immunodominant clones.

Note on this clonotype: The target antigen is unknown.

The germline gives CDR1 DFQATT, CDR2 SNEGSKA (reference sequence). After removal of 6 bases from V and 6 bases from J, the junction contained 11 bases not matched to a gene. The CDR3 consists of 16 residues. Profiling of TCR beta VDJ combinations and CDR3 sequences used genomic DNA as template. Using its own MiXCR run on the reads, TCRdb lists one record per CDR3 protein. Here the sample spans roughly 180,000 distinct CDR3 sequences, 63% being singletons. This chain links TRBV20-1 with TRBJ2-3, with 14 bases fitting TRBD2. The sequence was collected from a human donor with aplastic anemia. The sequencing input was sorted CD4+, CD8+, or CD8+CD57+ T cells (not recorded which) from PBMCs. The CDR3 bases are TGCAGTGCCCTTCCCCCGGGACTAGCGGGGGCTGATACGCAGTATTTT. Protein: CSALPPGLAGADTQYF.